This TCR beta chain was documented in a study of neurological immune-mediated disorders. J was trimmed by 5 bases and V by 0 bases; bases with no gene match: 3. The length of the CDR3 is 15 residues. The germline V gene has CDR1 DFQATT and CDR2 SNEGSKA (reference sequence). The table lists this clonotype with many counts. TCRdb used MiXCR to reprocess the 5' RACE reads, holding one entry per CDR3 protein. This table has roughly 90,000 distinct CDR3 sequences, 3% to 4.5% appearing once. This clonotype was obtained from a woman between 45 and 60 years old with multiple sclerosis. The chain joins TRBV20-1 to TRBJ1-4; 10 bases match TRBD1. The sequencing input was PBMCs. This CDR3 is CSARDMDRGNEKLFF. DNA for the CDR3: TGCAGTGCTAGAGATATGGACAGGGGGAATGAAAAACTGTTTTTT.